The present T cell receptor (beta chain) was sequenced within a study of cytomegalovirus exposure and HLA in healthy donors (dated by TCRdb to the late 2010s). Study-level background: According to a later analysis, one platform produced both the 100 to 150 validation repertoires and the 700 or so repertoires of the first cohort. The aim of the study was to test whether cataloging public T cell receptors could identify signatures of past pathogen exposure. Along with the approximately 620-subject first cohort, a separate validation cohort of over a hundred different subjects was used. The study combined high-throughput TCR immunosequencing, statistical association of individual TCRs with disease status, and machine learning to predict cytomegalovirus infection status.

The donors belonged to the validation cohort of around 130 subjects, which was separate from the roughly 670-subject first cohort. Library preparation was by the immunoSEQ multiplex PCR assay. The study's processing was this. A statistical classification framework was built to diagnose cytomegalovirus status from the catalog of TCR beta chain sequences. TCRdb provides this immuneACCESS table in a form limited to in-frame rearrangements. Some clones are lacking; in checked studies, under half of them reflect an unresolved V gene, and why the rest are absent is not known. V, J and clone size are those of that table, while D and trimming were read from the DNA. The sample profile shows some 330,000 clones; about nine tenths of them were found once. Together, the top ten hold about 0.8% of the sample. Trimming removed 6 bases from V and 7 bases from J; the gene matches leave 10 bases unexplained. Taken from cysteine to phenylalanine, the CDR3 has 14 residues. The read is trimmed to its CDR3 DNA, 42 bases read in frame from base 1. According to the germline V gene, CDR1 reads MNHNS and CDR2 reads SASEGT.

Study-wide findings and limitations: The authors suggested that the approach could potentially be generalized to other disease states and immunological phenotypes. The study listed approximately 160 TCR beta chains as associated with cytomegalovirus. A few of the identified cytomegalovirus-associated TCR beta chains were confirmed in vitro to be specific for cytomegalovirus antigens. Of the cluster scores, approximately 95% were above 0 in a later analysis, which found that TCRs clustered in the first cohort also tended to co-occur in the 95 to 150 validation repertoires. A later analysis lacked HLA typing for the validation cohort, so it scored co-occurrence in that cohort across all 120 or so repertoires. The classifier was reported to diagnose cytomegalovirus status with high specificity and sensitivity in both the original cohort and the validation cohort. Across donors, most TCR sequences were observed very rarely, whereas some public TCRs were present in many individuals.

Comment on this clone: Its antigen has not been determined. The sample holds no much larger clone one base away, and base qualities are not on file.

Sequencing used PBMCs. The chain was built from TRBV6-1 and TRBJ1-2; 8 middle bases align to TRBD1. This TCR derives from a woman between 18 and 29 years old in good health and CMV-seronegative. The nucleotide sequence is given as TGTGCCAGCAGCCAGACGGGACAGGAGGGTGGCTACACCTTC. It codes for CASSQTGQEGGYTF.